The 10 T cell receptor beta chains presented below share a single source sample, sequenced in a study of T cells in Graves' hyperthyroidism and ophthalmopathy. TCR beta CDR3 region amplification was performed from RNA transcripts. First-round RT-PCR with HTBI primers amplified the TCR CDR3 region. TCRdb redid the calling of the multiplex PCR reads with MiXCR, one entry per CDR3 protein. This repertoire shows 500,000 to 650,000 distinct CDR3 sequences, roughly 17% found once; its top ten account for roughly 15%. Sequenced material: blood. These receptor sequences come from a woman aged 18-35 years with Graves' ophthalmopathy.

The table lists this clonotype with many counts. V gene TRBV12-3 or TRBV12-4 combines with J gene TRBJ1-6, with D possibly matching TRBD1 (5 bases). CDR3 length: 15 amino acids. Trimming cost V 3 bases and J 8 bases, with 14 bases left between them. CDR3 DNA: TGTGCCAGCAGTTTCGCAGGGACGACTGATTCACCCCTCCACTTT. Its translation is CASSFAGTTDSPLHF.

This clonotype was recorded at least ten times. Written as DNA, the CDR3 is TGTGCCAGCAGTGCTGGAGCAACTAATGAAAAACTGTTTTTT. It translates to CASSAGATNEKLFF. The chain recombines TRBV11-2 with TRBJ1-4; D gene uncertain. Germline CDR1 reads SGHAT; CDR2 reads FQNNGV. The CDR3 contains 14 residues. The V and J ends lost 6 bases and 0 bases respectively, with 8 bases between them.

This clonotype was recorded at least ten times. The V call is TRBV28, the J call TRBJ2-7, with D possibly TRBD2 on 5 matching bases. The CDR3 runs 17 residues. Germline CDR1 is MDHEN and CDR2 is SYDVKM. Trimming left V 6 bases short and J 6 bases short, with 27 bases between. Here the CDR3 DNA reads TGTGCCAGCAGCGACACCGAAGCACCTCCTCTCGCGGGCGAGCAGTACTTC. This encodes CASSDTEAPPLAGEQYF.

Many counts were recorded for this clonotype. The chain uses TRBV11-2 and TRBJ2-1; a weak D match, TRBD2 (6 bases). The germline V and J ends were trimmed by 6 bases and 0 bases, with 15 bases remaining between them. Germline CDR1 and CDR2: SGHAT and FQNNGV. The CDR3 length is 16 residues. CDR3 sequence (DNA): TGTGCCAGCAGGAAACCGGGACTCAGCTCCTACAATGAGCAGTTCTTC. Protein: CASRKPGLSSYNEQFF.

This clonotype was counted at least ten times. The DNA for the CDR3 is TGTGCCAGCAGCTTAGTTCCGCGGGAGGGCGATGAGCAGTTCTTC. Protein sequence: CASSLVPREGDEQFF. The J gene is TRBJ2-1, the V gene TRBV11-2; 9 nucleotides agree with TRBD2. This CDR3 region has 15 residues. Germline CDR1 and CDR2: SGHAT and FQNNGV. V shed 1 base, J shed 8 bases, and the junction held 6 bases outside the gene matches.

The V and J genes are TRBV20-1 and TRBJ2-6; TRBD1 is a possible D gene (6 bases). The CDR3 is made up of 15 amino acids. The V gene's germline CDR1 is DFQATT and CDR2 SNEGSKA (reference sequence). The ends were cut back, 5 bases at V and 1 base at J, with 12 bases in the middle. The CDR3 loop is CSALRGGSGANVLTF. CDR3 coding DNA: TGCAGTGCTCTCAGGGGTGGGTCTGGGGCCAACGTCCTGACTTTC.

The CDR3: CASSPGTGGYTEAFF. In DNA, the CDR3 is TGTGCCAGCAGTCCCGGGACAGGGGGCTACACTGAAGCTTTCTTT. The chain combines TRBV28 with TRBJ1-1; 12 bases agree with TRBD1. V was clipped by 5 bases and J by 3 bases; unmatched bases: 4. Germline lookup yields CDR1 MDHEN and CDR2 SYDVKM. The CDR3 runs to 15 residues. The variable domain in full, with the rest retrieved from reference TRBV28 and TRBJ1-1, is DVKVTQSSRYLVKRTGEKVFLECVQDMDHENMFWYRQDPGLGLRLIYFSYDVKMKEKGDIPEGYSVSREKKERFSLILESASTNQTSMYLCASSPGTGGYTEAFFGQGTRLTVV.

CDR3 nucleotide sequence: TGTGCCAGCTCTCGTGGGACAGTCAATGAAAAACTGTTTTTT. As protein: CASSRGTVNEKLFF. J is TRBJ1-4 and V is TRBV18, with 7 bases aligning to TRBD1. With 6 bases clipped from V and 5 bases from J, the junction kept 6 bases outside the gene matches. This CDR3 has 14 residues. Germline V lookup: CDR1 KGHSH, CDR2 LQKENI.

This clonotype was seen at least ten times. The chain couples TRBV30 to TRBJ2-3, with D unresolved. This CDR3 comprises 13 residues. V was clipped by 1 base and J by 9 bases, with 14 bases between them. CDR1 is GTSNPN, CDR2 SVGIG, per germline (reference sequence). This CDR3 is CAWSGTQGLTQYF. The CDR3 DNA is TGTGCCTGGAGTGGGACCCAAGGGCTGACGCAGTATTTT. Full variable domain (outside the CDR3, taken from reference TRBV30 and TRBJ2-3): SQTIHQWPATLVQPVGSPLSLECTVEGTSNPNLYWYRQAAGRGLQLLFYSVGIGQISSEVPQNLSASRPQDRQFILSSKKLLLSDSGFYLCAWSGTQGLTQYFGPGTRLTVL.

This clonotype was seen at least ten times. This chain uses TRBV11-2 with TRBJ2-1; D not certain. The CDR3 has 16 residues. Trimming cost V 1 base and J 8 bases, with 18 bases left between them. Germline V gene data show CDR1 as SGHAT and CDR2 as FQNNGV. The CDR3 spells CASSLVGGELQDEQFF. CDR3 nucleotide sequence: TGTGCCAGCAGCTTAGTAGGTGGGGAATTACAAGATGAGCAGTTCTTC.